This T cell receptor (beta chain) was profiled in a study of cytomegalovirus exposure and HLA in healthy donors. About this clone: What it recognizes is unknown.

Overall study results and limits: A later analysis reportedly identified an Asian-associated ancestry cluster as carrying fewer N-insertions than the approximately 670-donor mean.

With 60 Vbeta and 13 Jbeta primers, the PCR was carried out. Profiling relied on immunoSEQ multiplex PCR, and the TCRdb table lists in-frame clones only, not all of them. The sample consists of 150,000 to 200,000 clones, roughly 85% of them appearing once. The sequencing input was PBMCs. This sequence originates from a woman between 50 and 59 years old in good health and CMV-seronegative.

This CDR3 is CASSATGGRTQYF. As DNA, the CDR3 is TGTGCCAGCAGCGCCACAGGGGGCAGGACCCAGTACTTC. V gene TRBV7-3 combines with J gene TRBJ2-5, with 9 bases fitting TRBD1. Germline CDR1 and CDR2: SGHTA and FQGTGA. The CDR3 loop spans 13 amino acids. Trimming cost V 5 bases and J 7 bases; bases outside gene matches: 5.